A selection of T cell receptor beta chains follows, all from one sample in a study of tumor-infiltrating lymphocytes in primary liver carcinoma. TCRdb called the multiplex PCR reads again in MiXCR, with one record for every CDR3 protein. The data hold about 75,000 distinct CDR3 sequences, with 69% observed a single time. Sample: tumor-adjacent normal liver tissue. Source of these receptors: a man aged 35 to 55 with primary liver carcinoma and hepatitis B virus infection. Both conserved end residues are part of each CDR3. The order of the fields is CDR3 protein, J gene, V gene, CDR3 length, clone size. Not every row has a clone size; where given, it reads once, few, many or a size class.

CASSLQGVGDYTF	TRBJ1-2	TRBV13	13	-
CASSLEGLTTDTQYF	TRBJ2-3	TRBV5-1	15	many
CASNAAAGWVNSEQFF	TRBJ2-1	TRBV14	16	-
CASSERGGKGANTGELFF	TRBJ2-2	TRBV6-1	18	-
CASSFGGFVNEQFF	TRBJ2-1	TRBV7-3	14	-
CANSLRDRDVNEQFF	TRBJ2-1	TRBV7-9	15	-
CASSRRGPYTGELFF	TRBJ2-2	TRBV11-3	15	-
CTSTPRLGQGFGYTF	TRBJ1-2	TRBV11-2	15	-
CASTGAGVKETQYF	TRBJ2-5	TRBV28	14	many
CASSYSAGDSYEQYF	TRBJ2-7	TRBV6-5	15	many
CASSLGLIGYEQYF	TRBJ2-7	TRBV12-3/TRBV12-4	14	-
CVSRPRGGSSYEQYF	TRBJ2-7	TRBV6-5	15	-
CSVGTPSSCNEQFF	TRBJ2-1	TRBV29-1	14	-
CAGSPRPTSGRTAYKQYF	TRBJ2-7	TRBV7-9	18	-
CASSQDKGGAHELYF	TRBJ2-7	TRBV4-3	15	few
CASSLSQEIYGYTF	TRBJ1-2	TRBV5-6	14	many
CASSLTAVLIGEQYF	TRBJ2-7	TRBV5-4	15	-
CVSSYRGGHGQYF	TRBJ2-7	TRBV6-6	13	once
CATNRGQNTGEPFF	TRBJ2-2	TRBV6-2/TRBV6-3	14	-
CASSQVEGWNEQFF	TRBJ2-1	TRBV4-1	14	few
CANSQELAGGYEQYF	TRBJ2-7	TRBV4-1	15	-
CASSFFGLAGGRISNEQYF	TRBJ2-7	TRBV28	19	-
CASSQGHPLGQVSCEQHF	TRBJ2-7	TRBV4-3	18	once
CASRQGLSGFTHEQYF	TRBJ2-7	TRBV4-3	16	-
CTSSLDPWSSGIGETQYF	TRBJ2-5	TRBV11-2	18	-
CASSVVAGGNEQYF	TRBJ2-7	TRBV9	14	-
CSVDEETQYF	TRBJ2-5	TRBV29-1	10	-
CASSLGSWFYEQYF	TRBJ2-7	TRBV12-3/TRBV12-4	14	-
CASSDGRVTPYEQYF	TRBJ2-7	TRBV4-3	15	-
CASGVQGGTSGLVFF	TRBJ2-1	TRBV5-5	15	-
CSVGGPGPPRETQYF	TRBJ2-5	TRBV29-1	15	few
CANSRTLVSPCHF	TRBJ1-6	TRBV11-1	13	-
CSVVGTPKETQYF	TRBJ2-5	TRBV29-1	13	few
CSLVSGANVLTF	TRBJ2-6	TRBV29-1	12	-
CVSSLLIRGNEQFF	TRBJ2-1	TRBV4-1	14	-